Here is one T cell receptor (beta chain) with its context. The antigen is not known. The data belong to a study of T cells expressing NK-cell markers. Study details: Repertoires of TCR beta were obtained from T cells sorted as CD3+CD56+NKG2C+, CD3+CD56+NKG2C- and CD3+CD56-NKG2C+. The study sequenced eight donors, seven HCMV-seropositive and one seronegative.

Each CDR3 protein gets one entry in TCRdb, which reprocessed the 5' RACE reads and gives no DNA. The ten top clones account for roughly 21%, within a sample of about 160,000 distinct CDR3 sequences. Germline CDR1 and CDR2: MDHEN and SYDVKM. The CDR3 sequence is 14 residues long. Study results and limitations: In roughly six donors, dominant NKG2C+ clonotypes were roughly 1.0-7.5% of CD8+ T cells. Clones of NKG2C+ T cells that had expanded were of unclear HCMV specificity.

The chain combines TRBV28 with TRBJ1-1. Sequenced: blood T cells: a sorted CD56 or NKG2C T cell subset, CD4+ or CD8+ T cells, or bulk PBMC T cells (not recorded which). The sequence came from a man aged 18-75 years in good health. This CDR3 is CASSLWREGTEAFF.